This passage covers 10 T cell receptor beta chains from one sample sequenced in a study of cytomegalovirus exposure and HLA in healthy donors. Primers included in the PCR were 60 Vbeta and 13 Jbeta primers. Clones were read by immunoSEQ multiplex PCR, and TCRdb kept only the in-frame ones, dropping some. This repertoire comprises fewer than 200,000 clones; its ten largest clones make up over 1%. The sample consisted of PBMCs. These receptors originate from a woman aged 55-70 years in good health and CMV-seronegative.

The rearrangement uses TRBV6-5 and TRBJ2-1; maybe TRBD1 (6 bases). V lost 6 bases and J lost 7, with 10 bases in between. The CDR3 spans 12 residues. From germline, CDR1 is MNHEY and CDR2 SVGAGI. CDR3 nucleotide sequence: TGTGCCAGCAGCGGACAGTTGAATGAGCAGTTCTTC. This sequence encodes CASSGQLNEQFF.

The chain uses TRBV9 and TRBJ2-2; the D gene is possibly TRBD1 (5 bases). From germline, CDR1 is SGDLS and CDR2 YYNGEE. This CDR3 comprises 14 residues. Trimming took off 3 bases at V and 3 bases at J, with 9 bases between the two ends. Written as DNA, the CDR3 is TGTGCCAGCAGCGACCGACAGTACACCGGGGAGCTGTTTTTT. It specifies CASSDRQYTGELFF. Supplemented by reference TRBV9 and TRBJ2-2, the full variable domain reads DSGVTQTPKHLITATGQRVTLRCSPRSGDLSVYWYQQSLDQGLQFLIQYYNGEERAKGNILERFSAQQFPDLHSELNLSSLELGDSALYFCASSDRQYTGELFFGEGSRLTVL.

The DNA for the CDR3 is TGTGCCAGCAGCATCGACAGGGGTGGACCCCTCCACTTT. Amino acid sequence: CASSIDRGGPLHF. This rearrangement joins TRBV5-4 to TRBJ1-6; 8 nucleotides agree with TRBD1. Germline V gene data show CDR1 as SGHNT and CDR2 as YYREEE (reference sequence). Trimming cost V 4 bases and J 12 bases; bases outside gene matches: 6. The CDR3 is 13 residues long.

The CDR3 DNA reads as TGTGCCAGCAGTCCGGACAGCTTATCCACAGATACGCAGTATTTT. Translating gives CASSPDSLSTDTQYF. The V call is TRBV7-2, the J call TRBJ2-3; possible D gene TRBD1, 6 bases. The germline V gene encodes CDR1 SGHTA and CDR2 FQGNSA. The CDR3 is 15 amino acids. The germline V and J ends were trimmed by 6 bases and 2 bases, with 15 bases remaining between them.

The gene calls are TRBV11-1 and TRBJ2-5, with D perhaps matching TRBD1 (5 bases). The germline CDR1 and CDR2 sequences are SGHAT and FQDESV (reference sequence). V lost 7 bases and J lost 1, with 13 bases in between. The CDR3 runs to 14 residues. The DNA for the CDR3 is TGTGCCAGCACCACCAATGGGGCCCAAGAGACCCAGTACTTC. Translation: CASTTNGAQETQYF.

CDR3 residues: CASSHKRGDSYNEQFF. The DNA for the CDR3 is TGTGCCAGCAGCCATAAGAGGGGGGACAGCTACAATGAGCAGTTCTTC. The J gene is TRBJ2-1, the V gene TRBV7-6; possible D gene TRBD1, 7 bases. Trimming left V 5 bases short and J 3 bases short, with 17 bases between. The CDR3 totals 16 residues. Germline V lookup: CDR1 SGHVS, CDR2 FNYEAQ. Looking up the rest from reference TRBV7-6 and TRBJ2-1 gives the full variable domain: GAGVSQSPRYKVTKRGQDVALRCDPISGHVSLYWYRQALGQGPEFLTYFNYEAQQDKSGLPNDRFSAERPEGSISTLTIQRTEQRDSAMYRCASSHKRGDSYNEQFFGPGTRLTVL.

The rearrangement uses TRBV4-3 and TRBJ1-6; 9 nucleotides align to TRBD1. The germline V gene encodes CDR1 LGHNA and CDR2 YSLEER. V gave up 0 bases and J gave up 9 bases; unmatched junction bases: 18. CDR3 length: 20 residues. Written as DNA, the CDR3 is TGCGCCAGCAGCCAAGATATGGATGCCGCGGGACAGGGAAGAGGTTCACCCCTCCACTTT. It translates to CASSQDMDAAGQGRGSPLHF.

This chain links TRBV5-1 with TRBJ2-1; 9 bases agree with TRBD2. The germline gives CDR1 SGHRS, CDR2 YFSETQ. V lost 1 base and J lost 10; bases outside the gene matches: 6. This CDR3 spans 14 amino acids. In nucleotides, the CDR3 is TGCGCCAGCAGCTTGAGCGGGAGGTTTGAGGAGCAGTTCTTC. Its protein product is CASSLSGRFEEQFF.

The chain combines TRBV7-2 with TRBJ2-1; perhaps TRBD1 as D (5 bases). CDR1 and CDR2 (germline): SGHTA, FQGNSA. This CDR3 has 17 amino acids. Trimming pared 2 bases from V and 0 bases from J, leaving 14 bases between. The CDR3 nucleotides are TGTGCCAGCAGCTTACAGGGAAGGGGTACCTCCTACAATGAGCAGTTCTTC. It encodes CASSLQGRGTSYNEQFF.

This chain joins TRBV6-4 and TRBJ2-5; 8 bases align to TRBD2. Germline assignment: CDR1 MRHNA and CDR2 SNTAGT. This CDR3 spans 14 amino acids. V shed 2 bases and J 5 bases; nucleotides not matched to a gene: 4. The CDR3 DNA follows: TGTGCCAGCAGTGACCCGGGGGGGCAGGAGACCCAGTACTTC. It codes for CASSDPGGQETQYF.